This entry lists 4 T cell receptor beta chains sequenced from one sample in a study of chemoradiotherapy in HPV16-positive cancers (dated by TCRdb to between 2021 and 2023). The library was obtained by the immunoSEQ multiplex PCR assay. Not all clones reach the TCRdb copy of this immuneACCESS table, which keeps in-frame sequences only. Checked studies attribute under half of the gap to unresolved V genes and leave the rest unexplained. The sample yields approximately 1,400 clones; roughly four fifths were counted once. 5.5% to 6.5% of the sample comes from the top ten. The sample consisted of tumor tissue, taken from a patient who underwent chemoradiotherapy. All receptors derive from a human donor with HPV-associated anogenital cancer.

This clone has a handful of counts. The V call is TRBV9, the J call TRBJ2-1; no definite D call. The ends were cut back, 0 bases at V and 2 bases at J, with 0 bases in the middle. Germline CDR1 and CDR2: SGDLS and YYNGEE. The CDR3 spans 12 residues. The CDR3 reads CASSVAYNEQFF. CDR3 sequence (DNA): TGTGCCAGCAGCGTAGCCTACAATGAGCAGTTCTTC.

This rearrangement joins TRBV9 to TRBJ2-7; TRBD1 might be the D (5 bases). V lost 1 base, J lost 6 bases, and 17 bases lay in between. The CDR3 loop spans 15 amino acids. Germline V lookup: CDR1 SGDLS, CDR2 YYNGEE. The DNA for the CDR3 is TGTGCCAGCAGCGTAAGTGGGGCTCCACGTGTCGAGCAGTACTTC. It translates to CASSVSGAPRVEQYF.

This chain joins TRBV2 and TRBJ2-3; TRBD2 matches at 11 bases. Germline assignment: CDR1 SNHLY and CDR2 FYNNEI. CDR3 length equals 13 residues. The V gene end was trimmed by 4 bases and the J gene end by 8 bases; junction bases not matched to a gene: 2. CDR3 DNA sequence: TGTGCCAGCAGTGTAGCGGGAGGGGGTACGCAGTATTTT. It is translated as CASSVAGGGTQYF.

This clone was observed a few times. The J gene is TRBJ2-1, the V gene TRBV11-2; perhaps TRBD1 as D (6 bases). Germline CDR1 is SGHAT and CDR2 is FQNNGV. Between the trimmed V and J ends, which lost 5 bases and 9 bases, there was a span of 20 bases. The CDR3 consists of 15 residues. The CDR3 region has the DNA TGTGCCAGCAGCCCGCCGACAGGCTTGGATTTTGAGCAGTTCTTC. Its translation is CASSPPTGLDFEQFF. Full variable domain (rest looked up from reference TRBV11-2 and TRBJ2-1): EAGVAQSPRYKIIEKRQSVAFWCNPISGHATLYWYQQILGQGPKLLIQFQNNGVVDDSQLPKDRFSAERLKGVDSTLKIQPAKLEDSAVYLCASSPPTGLDFEQFFGPGTRLTVL.